The TCR beta chain described here comes from a study of blood T cells in healthy people across ages. Study-level findings and limits: The percentage of naive T cells correlated strongly with TCR beta diversity.

Per sample, a minimum of 6 million PBMCs were isolated. Together with a sample-barcoded 5' primer, a J-beta primer mix was included in a second PCR lasting about 6 to 11 cycles. TCRdb fed the 5' RACE reads into MiXCR, producing one record per CDR3 protein. The sample shows about 650,000 distinct CDR3 sequences, roughly 32% of them seen only once. The CDR3 runs to 14 residues. The V gene's germline CDR1 is SGHRS and CDR2 YFSETQ. Losses at the gene ends were 3 bases for V and 8 bases for J; bases not matched to a gene: 4. This clonotype has a count of ten or more. As yet, its antigen is unknown. This clonotype was obtained from a woman older than 75 in good health. The chain has TRBV5-1 and TRBJ1-6, with 8 bases fitting TRBD1. Sequences were obtained from blood. CDR3 protein: CASSSETGDSPLHF. DNA for the CDR3: TGCGCCAGCAGCTCGGAGACAGGGGATTCACCCCTCCACTTT.